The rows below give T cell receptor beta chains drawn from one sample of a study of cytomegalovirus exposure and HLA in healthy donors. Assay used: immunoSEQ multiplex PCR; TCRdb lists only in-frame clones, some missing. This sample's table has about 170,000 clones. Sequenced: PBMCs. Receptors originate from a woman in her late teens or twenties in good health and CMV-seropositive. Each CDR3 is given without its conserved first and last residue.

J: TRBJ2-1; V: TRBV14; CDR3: ASSPSTSGSYNEQF
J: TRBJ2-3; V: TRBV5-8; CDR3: ASSLVLAISTDTQY
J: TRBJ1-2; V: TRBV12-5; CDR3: ASAPGLTYGYT
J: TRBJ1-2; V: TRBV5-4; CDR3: ASSLLDRTYGYT
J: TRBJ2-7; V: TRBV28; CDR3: ASSLGLPGEQY
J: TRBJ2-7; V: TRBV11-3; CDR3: ASSPHDGSSSYEQY
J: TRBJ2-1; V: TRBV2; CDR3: ASSEATSGDNEQF
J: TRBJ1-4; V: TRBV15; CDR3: ATSREGQGNEKLF
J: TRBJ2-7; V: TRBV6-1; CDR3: ASSEDGRGPEQY
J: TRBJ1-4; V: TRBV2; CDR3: ASMRESLRGDEKLF
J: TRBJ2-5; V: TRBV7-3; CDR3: ASSPGDRVQETQY
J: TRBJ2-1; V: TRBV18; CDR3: ASSLGQGIGNEQF
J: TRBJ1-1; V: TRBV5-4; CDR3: ASSFGGARTEAF
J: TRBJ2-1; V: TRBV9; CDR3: ASSSMFGGGQF
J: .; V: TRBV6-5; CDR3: ASSRGGIPYEQY
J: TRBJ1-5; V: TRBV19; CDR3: ASRTVPNSNQPQH
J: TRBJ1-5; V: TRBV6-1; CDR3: ASSGHENQPQH
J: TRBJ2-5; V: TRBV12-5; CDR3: ASGPTENVQETQY
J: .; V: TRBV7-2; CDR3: ASSRVGGDHEQY
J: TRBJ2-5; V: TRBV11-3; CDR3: ASSRGWAGETQY
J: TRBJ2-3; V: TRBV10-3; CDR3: AISESSRGRSTDTQY